The table lists the clone carrying this T cell receptor (beta chain) with many counts. What it binds is unknown. The data were taken from a study of T cells in Graves' hyperthyroidism and ophthalmopathy. Trimming took 1 base from V and 2 from J, leaving 12 bases between them. In germline, CDR1 is SGHVS, CDR2 FQNEAQ. This CDR3 is 15 amino acids long. Using RNA transcripts as the source, TCR beta CDR3 regions were amplified. Primed by the HTBI set, a first-round RT-PCR was run on the TCR CDR3. TCRdb reprocessed the multiplex PCR reads with MiXCR, giving one entry per CDR3 protein. The sample lists roughly 560,000 distinct CDR3 sequences; about 15% were seen once. Study observations and caveats: Ophthalmopathy, as predicted by the model, came a median around 7 months after the prediction. Clonotypes that were expanded in thyroid above 0.001 mostly appeared in blood too.

The sequence was collected from a woman in her thirties or forties with Graves' ophthalmopathy. The chain couples TRBV7-8 to TRBJ2-7; tentatively, D is TRBD2 (6 bases). The sequenced material came from blood. The CDR3 bases are TGTGCCAGCAGCTTAGTTGCGGGGACGACCTACGAGCAGTACTTC. This gives the protein CASSLVAGTTYEQYF.